What follows describes a single T cell receptor beta chain. These data come from a study of blood T cell repertoires in COVID-19. Across the whole study: Researchers got acute and convalescent COVID-19 samples from the United States, Italy and Spain. PBMCs, B-cell-depleted T cells, or T cells were the source of the cDNA or gDNA that made up the material.

The germline V and J ends were trimmed by 10 bases and 8 bases, with 15 bases remaining between them. The CDR3 loop spans 12 amino acids. The germline V gene has CDR1 SNHLY and CDR2 FYNNEI. The authors' processing: Amplification from reference gene primers served as the basis for estimated nucleated cell counts. Clones were read by immunoSEQ multiplex PCR, and TCRdb kept only the in-frame ones, dropping some. V and J calls and clone size come straight from that table; D and trimming were deduced from the DNA. The table shows a few hundred thousand clones, with about nine tenths occurring only once. The sample taken for sequencing was peripheral blood. The TCR was taken from a woman under 40 with COVID-19, enrolled during active disease. This chain connects TRBV2 to TRBJ2-1; weak D call: TRBD2 (6 bases). The CDR3 sequence: CATGTSGDEQFF. DNA of the CDR3: TGTGCCACCGGGACTTCTGGCGATGAGCAGTTCTTC.